This T cell receptor beta chain was retrieved from a study of blood T cells in healthy people across ages. Researchers report isolating at least 7 million PBMCs per sample. Total RNA, at least 6 micrograms per sample, was extracted from PBMCs. CDR3 length equals 14 residues. Trimming stripped 8 bases from V and 1 base from J, with 13 bases between. CDR1 and CDR2 (germline): MNHEY, SVGEGT. Using a J-beta primer mix together with a sample-barcoded 5' primer, a second PCR was run for about 7 to 12 cycles. One entry per CDR3 protein results from TCRdb running MiXCR on the 5' RACE reads. Of over 1,200,000 distinct CDR3 sequences in the sample, around 59% were seen once.

J is TRBJ2-3 and V is TRBV6-2 or TRBV6-3; TRBD2 might be the D (5 bases). This sequence originates from a man younger than 35 in good health. The material sequenced was blood. CDR3 DNA sequence: TGTGCCAGCTCGGAGGACTCGCGCACAGATACGCAGTATTTT. Translated, it gives CASSEDSRTDTQYF.